This entry concerns a single T cell receptor (beta chain). V gave up 1 base and J gave up 4 bases, with 16 bases separating them. Germline CDR1 reads DFQATT; CDR2 reads SNEGSKA (reference sequence). CDR3 length: 15 amino acids. With random hexamers, 0.5 to 1 ug RNA was reverse transcribed. TCRdb passed the immunoSEQ multiplex PCR reads through MiXCR, listing each CDR3 protein once. This table holds some 300,000 distinct CDR3 sequences, approximately 85% found once. TEMRA cells were enriched by FACS, and CD4+ and CD8+ T cells were negatively isolated. The sample is drawn from a study of CD8 T cells in Susac syndrome.

The chain combines TRBV20-1 with TRBJ1-1; no definite D call. Input material: CD8+ T cells from PBMCs. This receptor was obtained from a human donor with multiple sclerosis. In nucleotides, the CDR3 is TGCAGTGCTAGAGTCCCCTCGGCTCCGATCACTGAAGCTTTCTTT. Translation: CSARVPSAPITEAFF.